The sequence of this TCR beta chain was determined in a study of cytomegalovirus exposure and HLA in healthy donors. Amplification used 60 Vbeta primers and 13 Jbeta primers. Measured with immunoSEQ multiplex PCR; TCRdb has only the in-frame clones, and not every one. Seen here are about 200,000 clones, 77% observed once, and the top ten hold roughly 2.1%. CDR1 is SGHTA and CDR2 is FQGNSA in the germline V gene. This CDR3 region has 15 residues. Trimming left V 1 base short and J 0 bases short, with 9 bases between. The sample consisted of PBMCs. J is TRBJ1-1 and V is TRBV7-2, with D possibly being TRBD1 (6 bases). The origin of this receptor is a woman under 40 in good health and CMV-seropositive. In DNA, the CDR3 is TGTGCCAGCAGCTTAGTCCAGGGGATGAACACTGAAGCTTTCTTT. It codes for CASSLVQGMNTEAFF.